This paragraph covers one TCR beta chain sequence. This clone was seen once. It lacks a known antigen. The input lacks base qualities; no much larger clone sits a single base away. TCRbeta CDR3 regions were amplified from genomic DNA by means of the immunoSEQ Assay, a bias-controlled multiplex PCR. For the original study's pipeline: Within the assay, amplification of reference gene primers was used to estimate how many nucleated cells each sample contained. Sequence reads were collapsed and filtered to measure the absolute abundance of every unique TCRbeta CDR3 rearrangement. For each sample, productive Simpson clonality was calculated as the square root of Simpson's diversity index over productive rearrangements. TCRdb stores this immuneACCESS table with in-frame sequences only. Part of the clones is absent; in the studies checked, under half of the shortfall reflects unresolved V genes, and no reason is known for the rest. The DNA was the basis for D and trimming; V, J and clone size are from that table. The sample table shows about 190,000 clones, and approximately 86% are seen once. Jointly, the top ten make up about 1.1% of the sample.

These data belong to a study of blood T cell repertoires in COVID-19 (dated by TCRdb to 2020 to 2022). With respect to the entire study: Samples from collaborators originated in the United States, Italy and Spain and spanned both the acute and convalescent phases of COVID-19. HLA class I and class II types, where available, came from metadata supplied by the sample provider rather than from assay-based typing. The samples were drawn from two sources: the first 160 participants of the ongoing ImmuneRACE study, and over 950 subjects contributed by 6 global collaborators. The repertoires were released in a freely available public database meant as a resource for research on the immune response to SARS-CoV-2. The dataset comprised deeply sampled blood TCRbeta repertoires from subjects exposed to, actively infected with, or recovered from COVID-19. The material from the prospective study consisted of cDNA or gDNA derived from T cells, B-cell-depleted T cells, or PBMCs. Sample metadata almost always included a de-identified subject ID, COVID-19 status, age in years and sex. Paper-wide results and their limitations: How much clinical and demographic metadata was included differed by source and by participant, and the metadata was provided uncurated.

From a lookup of the germline V gene, CDR1 and CDR2 are KGHSH and LQKENI. The CDR3 measures 14 amino acids from cysteine to phenylalanine. Only the CDR3 DNA stays, 42 bases, in frame from base 1. The trim is 3 bases for V and 5 bases for J, with a gap of 11 bases between the germline ends. Collaborating institutions collected whole blood in K2EDTA tubes following their own protocols. For TCRbeta analysis, collaborators shipped samples in one of three forms: frozen whole blood, isolated PBMCs, or DNA extracted from either of those sample types. The rearrangement joined TRBV18 to TRBJ1-3, with no confidently assigned D gene. The TCR originated in a young man with acute or convalescent COVID-19. The sequenced sample was peripheral blood. CDR3 region: CASSPQNTRNTIYF. At the DNA level, the sequence is TGTGCCAGCTCACCTCAGAACACCCGAAACACCATATATTTT.